This T cell receptor beta chain emerged from a study of blood T cell repertoires in COVID-19. Study as a whole: Specimens from acute and convalescent COVID-19 originated in the United States, Italy and Spain.

V lost 4 bases to trimming and J lost 1 base, with 5 bases between them. Germline values: CDR1 MRHNA, CDR2 SNTAGT. This CDR3 spans 13 amino acids. This clone turned up a few times. In the same sample, other DNA sequences code for this CDR3. The table came from immunoSEQ multiplex PCR; TCRdb's copy has only in-frame clones and leaves some out. The sample lists roughly 120,000 clones; 80% were seen once. Sequenced material: peripheral blood. This clonotype originated in a man aged 65-85 years with acute or convalescent COVID-19. This chain joins TRBV6-4 and TRBJ1-5; D call uncertain. This CDR3 is CASSAESNQPQHF. The CDR3 DNA follows: TGTGCCAGCAGTGCTGAGAGCAATCAGCCCCAGCATTTT.